This is a list of T cell receptor beta chains from one sample in a study of OX40 agonist ivuxolimab in advanced cancers. Sequencing used immunoSEQ multiplex PCR; TCRdb keeps in-frame clones, though not all of them. The sample consists of about 60,000 clones, roughly nine tenths of them appearing once. The sample in question was CD4+ or CD8+ T cells sorted from blood, obtained in a trial of the OX40 agonist ivuxolimab. The receptor source for this set is an adult with an advanced solid tumor such as melanoma, head and neck, liver or kidney cancer. Each CDR3 is given with its conserved first and last residue. D genes are given only for firm matches. Clone sizes are given selectively: once, few, many, or a class where the clone is expanded.

V gene	D gene	J gene	clone size	CDR3 DNA	CDR3 protein
TRBV10-3	NA	TRBJ2-6	NA	TGTGCCATCAGTTGGGACCAGTACTCTGGGGCCAACGTCCTGACTTTC	CAISWDQYSGANVLTF
TRBV9	NA	TRBJ2-2	once	TGTGCCAGCAGCTCCGGAACCACCGGGGAGCTGTTTTTT	CASSSGTTGELFF
TRBV7-2	TRBD2	TRBJ2-7	NA	TGTGCCAGCAGCCTAGCGGTGAGCTCCTACGAGCAGTACTTC	CASSLAVSSYEQYF
TRBV6-1	NA	TRBJ1-4	many	TGTGCCAGCAGTTCAGACACAAGTAATGAAAAACTGTTTTTT	CASSSDTSNEKLFF
TRBV9	NA	TRBJ2-1	NA	TGTGCCAGCAGCGTAGATGTAGGGTGGGATGAGCAGTTCTTC	CASSVDVGWDEQFF
TRBV21-1	NA	TRBJ2-6	once	TGTGCCAGCAGTGAGGAAATAGGCGGGTATGGGGCCAACGTCCTGACTTTC	CASSEEIGGYGANVLTF
TRBV18	TRBD1	TRBJ1-2	NA	TGTGCCAGCTCACCGCAGGGGACAGCCTATGGCTACACCTTC	CASSPQGTAYGYTF
TRBV9	TRBD2	TRBJ2-1	NA	TGTGCCAGCAGCGATGGTAGACTAGCGGGAGTGCAGTTCTTC	CASSDGRLAGVQFF
TRBV4-1	NA	TRBJ1-5	NA	TGCGCCAGCAGCCAAGACGGGGATCAGCCCCAGCATTTT	CASSQDGDQPQHF
TRBV5-1	NA	TRBJ1-1	once	TGCGCCAGCAGCCCTGGACGGAAAACCATGAACACTGAAGCTTTCTTT	CASSPGRKTMNTEAFF
TRBV6-1	NA	TRBJ1-4	NA	TGTGCCAGCAGTGAAATTTTGGGGAGGGATGAAAAACTGTTTTTT	CASSEILGRDEKLFF
TRBV18	NA	TRBJ2-7	NA	TGTGCCAGCTCGCCCGGCGGCCCCTACGAGCAGTACTTC	CASSPGGPYEQYF
TRBV27	NA	TRBJ2-7	once	TGTGCCAGCAGTTTCTCACGATCGGGGGAGCAGTACTTC	CASSFSRSGEQYF
TRBV5-8	NA	TRBJ1-1	NA	TGTGCCAGCAGCTTGCAAACAACACAGGGACCCGAAGCTTTCTTT	CASSLQTTQGPEAFF
TRBV5-1	NA	TRBJ2-2	NA	TGCGCCAGCAGCTTGACAGTTGGCGGGGAGCTGTTTTTT	CASSLTVGGELFF
TRBV4-3	NA	TRBJ1-5	NA	TGCGCCAGCAGCCAAGAAGCGGTATGGAGCAATCAGCCCCAGCATTTT	CASSQEAVWSNQPQHF
TRBV5-6	NA	TRBJ2-5	NA	TGTGCCAGCAGGCAAGGCGGTCGCGAGACCCAGTACTTC	CASRQGGRETQYF
TRBV5-1	NA	TRBJ2-3	NA	TGCGCCAGCAGCTCCGGCACAGATACGCAGTATTTT	CASSSGTDTQYF
TRBV7-2	TRBD1	TRBJ2-5	NA	TGTGCCAGCAGCCCCACCGGGACAGGGAATGTGAAGACCCAGTACTTC	CASSPTGTGNVKTQYF
TRBV7-2	NA	TRBJ2-1	NA	TGTGCCAGCAGCCCTTCAATCAGGGAGCAGTTCTTC	CASSPSIREQFF
TRBV4-1	NA	TRBJ2-7	NA	TGCGCCAGCAGCCAAGATGGTTCAGGGGCCTACGAGCAGTACTTC	CASSQDGSGAYEQYF
TRBV2	NA	TRBJ1-2	NA	TGTGCCAGCAGTATCGGCTATGGCTACACCTTC	CASSIGYGYTF
TRBV5-1	TRBD2	TRBJ2-3	NA	TGCGCCAGCAGGAGCGGGAGGGACACAGATACGCAGTATTTT	CASRSGRDTDTQYF
TRBV28	NA	TRBJ1-1	NA	TGTGCCAGCATCGAGGTGATGAACACTGAAGCTTTCTTT	CASIEVMNTEAFF
TRBV27	NA	TRBJ2-7	NA	TGTGCCAGCATCGGCCGGTCCCGATACGAGCAGTACTTC	CASIGRSRYEQYF
TRBV11-2	TRBD1	TRBJ2-5	NA	TGTGCCAGCAGCTTAACAGGGGGCGAGGAGACCCAGTACTTC	CASSLTGGEETQYF
TRBV11-3	NA	TRBJ2-1	NA	TGTGCCAGCAGCTCGTCCGGGGCGAGCTACAATGAGCAGTTCTTC	CASSSSGASYNEQFF
TRBV7-2	NA	TRBJ1-4	NA	TGTGCCAGCAGCTTAGTCCCGTTCCTCGGAAAACTGTTTTTT	CASSLVPFLGKLFF
TRBV15	TRBD2	TRBJ2-1	NA	TGTGCCACCAGCAGAGGTCGGGAGGGCTCCTACAATGAGCAGTTCTTC	CATSRGREGSYNEQFF
TRBV2	NA	TRBJ2-1	NA	TGTGCCAGCAGTGGCAATGAGCAGTTCTTC	CASSGNEQFF
TRBV6-1	TRBD2	TRBJ2-7	NA	TGTGCCAGCAGACCCGCCCCCTCGGGGGGTGAGCAGTACTTC	CASRPAPSGGEQYF
TRBV18	TRBD1	TRBJ1-5	NA	TGTGCCAGCTCACTTGGGACAGGACAAGGGGCGCCCCAGCATTTT	CASSLGTGQGAPQHF
TRBV7-2	TRBD2	TRBJ2-5	NA	TGTGCCAGCAGCTTGGGCGGGAGTCAAGAGACCCAGTACTTC	CASSLGGSQETQYF
TRBV27	TRBD1	TRBJ2-7	few	TGTGCCAGCAGTTCCCTAGGGACAGGGGGCCCCGAGCAGTACTTC	CASSSLGTGGPEQYF
TRBV15	TRBD1	TRBJ2-1	NA	TGTGCCACCAGCAGAGCCATGGGACAGATCTACAATGAGCAGTTCTTC	CATSRAMGQIYNEQFF
TRBV28	NA	TRBJ2-3	once	TGTGCCAGCAGTGGCAGTTACGGGGATACGCAGTATTTT	CASSGSYGDTQYF
TRBV6-5	TRBD1	TRBJ2-1	NA	TGTGCCAGCAGGGACAGGGGGCGTGAGAATGAGCAGTTCTTC	CASRDRGRENEQFF
TRBV5-1	NA	TRBJ2-3	NA	TGCGCCAGCAGCGTTGGCGTCGTATCAGATACGCAGTATTTT	CASSVGVVSDTQYF
TRBV4-2	NA	TRBJ1-2	NA	TGTGCCAGCAGCCAAGATCAGAACACCCCTGACTATGGCTACACCTTC	CASSQDQNTPDYGYTF
TRBV6-6	NA	TRBJ2-5	NA	TGTGCCAGCAGTTATTTTGAGACCCAGTACTTC	CASSYFETQYF
TRBV18	TRBD1	TRBJ2-7	NA	TGTGCCAGCTCAGCCCGACAGGGGGTGAAGTACGAGCAGTACTTC	CASSARQGVKYEQYF
TRBV20-1	NA	TRBJ2-7	NA	TGCAGTGCTTTAAGCAGCTACGAGCAGTACTTC	CSALSSYEQYF
TRBV5-4	NA	TRBJ2-7	once	TGTGCCAGCAGCTCCGGCTCGGGACTTCCCTACGAGCAGTACTTC	CASSSGSGLPYEQYF
TRBV6-5	NA	TRBJ1-3	NA	TGTGCCAGCACGAGGGGAAACACCATATATTTT	CASTRGNTIYF
TRBV23-1	TRBD1	TRBJ1-1	NA	TGCGCCAGCAGTCCGGGACAGATCATGAACACTGAAGCTTTCTTT	CASSPGQIMNTEAFF
TRBV29-1	NA	TRBJ2-7	NA	TGCAGCGTTGCAACCCGACCCGGCGTGGAGCAGTACTTC	CSVATRPGVEQYF
TRBV5-1	NA	TRBJ1-4	NA	TGCGCCAGCAGCAGGACAGCTAATGAAAAACTGTTTTTT	CASSRTANEKLFF
TRBV19	TRBD2	TRBJ2-7	NA	TGTGCCAGTAGCAAAGAAGGGACTAGCGGGAGAGGGGAGCAGTACTTC	CASSKEGTSGRGEQYF
TRBV4-3	NA	TRBJ2-1	few	TGCGCCAGCAGCCAGTCAGCGATATCCAATGAGCAGTTCTTC	CASSQSAISNEQFF
TRBV14	NA	TRBJ2-1	NA	TGTGCCAGCAGCCCCGGCGGGACAGTCTACAATGAGCAGTTCTTC	CASSPGGTVYNEQFF
TRBV7-2	TRBD2	TRBJ2-2	once	TGTGCCAGCAGCCCCCTAGCGGGAGTTGGCGTCGGCGGGGAGCTGTTTTTT	CASSPLAGVGVGGELFF
TRBV7-2	NA	TRBJ2-7	NA	TGTGCCAGCAGCTTACTGTCGACACCCGAGCAGTACTTC	CASSLLSTPEQYF
TRBV11-2	NA	TRBJ1-2	NA	TGTGCCAGCAGCTTCACAGAGACTAACTATGGCTACACCTTC	CASSFTETNYGYTF
TRBV5-6	NA	TRBJ2-4	few	TGTGCCAGCAGCTTTGGAGGGGCGGACATTCAGTACTTC	CASSFGGADIQYF